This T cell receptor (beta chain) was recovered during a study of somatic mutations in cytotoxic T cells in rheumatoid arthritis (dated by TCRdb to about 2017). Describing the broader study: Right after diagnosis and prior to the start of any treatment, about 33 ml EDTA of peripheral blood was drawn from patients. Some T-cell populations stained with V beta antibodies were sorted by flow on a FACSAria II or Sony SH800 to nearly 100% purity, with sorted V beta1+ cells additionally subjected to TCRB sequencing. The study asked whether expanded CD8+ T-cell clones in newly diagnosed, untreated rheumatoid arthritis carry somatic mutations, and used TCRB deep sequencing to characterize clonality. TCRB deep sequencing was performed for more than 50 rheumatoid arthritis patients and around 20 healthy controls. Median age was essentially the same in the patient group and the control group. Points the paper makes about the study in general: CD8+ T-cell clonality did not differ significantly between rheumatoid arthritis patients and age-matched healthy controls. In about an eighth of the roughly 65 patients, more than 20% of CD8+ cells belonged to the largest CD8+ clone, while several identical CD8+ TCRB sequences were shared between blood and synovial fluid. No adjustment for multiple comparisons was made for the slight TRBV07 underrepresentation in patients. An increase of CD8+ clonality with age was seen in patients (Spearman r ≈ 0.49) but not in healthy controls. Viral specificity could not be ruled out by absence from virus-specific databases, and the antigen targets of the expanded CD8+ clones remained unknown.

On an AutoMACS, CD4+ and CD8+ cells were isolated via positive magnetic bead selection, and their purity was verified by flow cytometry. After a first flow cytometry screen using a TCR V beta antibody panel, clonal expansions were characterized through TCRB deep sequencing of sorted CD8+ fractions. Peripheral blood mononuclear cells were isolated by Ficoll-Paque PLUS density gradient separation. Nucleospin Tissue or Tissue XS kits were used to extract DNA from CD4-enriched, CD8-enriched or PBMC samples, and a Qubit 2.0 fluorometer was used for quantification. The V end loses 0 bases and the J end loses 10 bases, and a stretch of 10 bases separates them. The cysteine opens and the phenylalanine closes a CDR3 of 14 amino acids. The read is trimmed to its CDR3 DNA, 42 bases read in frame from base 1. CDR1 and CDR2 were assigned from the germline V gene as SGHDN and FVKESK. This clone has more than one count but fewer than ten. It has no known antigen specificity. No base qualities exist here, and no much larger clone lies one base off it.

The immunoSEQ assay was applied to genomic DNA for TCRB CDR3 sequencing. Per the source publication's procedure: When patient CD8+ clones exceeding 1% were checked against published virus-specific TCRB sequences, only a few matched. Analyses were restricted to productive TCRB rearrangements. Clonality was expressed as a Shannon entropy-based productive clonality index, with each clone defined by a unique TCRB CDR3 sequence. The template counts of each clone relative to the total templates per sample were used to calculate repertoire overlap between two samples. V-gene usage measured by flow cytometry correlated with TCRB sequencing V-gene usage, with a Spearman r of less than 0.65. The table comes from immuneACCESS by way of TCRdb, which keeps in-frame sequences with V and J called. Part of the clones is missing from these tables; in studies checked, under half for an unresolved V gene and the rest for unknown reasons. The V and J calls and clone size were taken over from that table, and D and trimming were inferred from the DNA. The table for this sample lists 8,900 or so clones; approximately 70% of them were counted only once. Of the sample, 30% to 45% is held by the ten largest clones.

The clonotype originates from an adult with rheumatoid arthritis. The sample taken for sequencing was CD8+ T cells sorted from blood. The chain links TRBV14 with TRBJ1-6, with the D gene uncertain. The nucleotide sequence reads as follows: TGTGCCAGCAGCCAAGAGGGGTTTGGATCACCCCTCCACTTT. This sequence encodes CASSQEGFGSPLHF.